This TCR beta chain originates from a study of beta chain features in type 1 diabetes. Study observations and caveats: Moderate yet significant TCRB CDR3 shortening was seen in Type 1 diabetes patients in all four CD4+ subsets.

Germline V gene data show CDR1 as ENHRY and CDR2 as SYGVKD. V was trimmed by 0 bases and J by 6 bases, leaving 12 bases between them. The CDR3 sequence is 14 residues long. Sorting gave populations that all exceeded 98% purity. As to this clone: As yet, its antigen is unknown.

Expressed TCRB transcripts were sequenced, since all the RNA that had been isolated was reverse transcribed. Sequencing used immunoSEQ multiplex PCR; TCRdb keeps in-frame clones, though not all of them. In the table there are some 250,000 clones, roughly a tenth of which are singletons. Sequencing was performed on naive CD4+ T cells from blood. The sequence derives from a man between 25 and 39 years old with type 1 diabetes. The V call is TRBV10-3, the J call TRBJ2-7, with D unresolved. The CDR3 DNA follows: TGTGCCATCAGTGAGTCGAGTCGAGGTAGCGAGCAGTACTTC. This codes for CAISESSRGSEQYF.